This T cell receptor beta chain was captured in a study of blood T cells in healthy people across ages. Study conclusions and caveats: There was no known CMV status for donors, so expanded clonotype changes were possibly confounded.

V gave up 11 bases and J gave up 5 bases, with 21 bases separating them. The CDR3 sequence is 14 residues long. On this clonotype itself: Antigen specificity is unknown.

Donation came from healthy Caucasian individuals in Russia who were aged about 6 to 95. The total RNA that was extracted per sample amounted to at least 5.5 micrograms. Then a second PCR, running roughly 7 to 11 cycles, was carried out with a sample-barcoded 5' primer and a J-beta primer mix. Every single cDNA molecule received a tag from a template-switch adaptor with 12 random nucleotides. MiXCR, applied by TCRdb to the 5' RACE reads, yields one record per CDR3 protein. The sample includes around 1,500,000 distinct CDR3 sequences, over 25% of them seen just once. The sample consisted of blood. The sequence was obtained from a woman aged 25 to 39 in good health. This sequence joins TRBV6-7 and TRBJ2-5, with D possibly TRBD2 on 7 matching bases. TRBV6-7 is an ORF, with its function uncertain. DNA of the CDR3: TGTGCCGCCAAGGGGGGGCTATGTGAGGAGACCCAGTACTTC. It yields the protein CAAKGGLCEETQYF.